Below, 16 T cell receptor beta chains from the same sample are listed, as sequenced in a study of Graves' ophthalmopathy and Graves' hyperthyroidism. For repertoire sequencing, the TCR beta CDR3 regions were amplified from RNA transcripts. The first-round RT-PCR employed HTBI primers together with the Qiagen OneStep RT-PCR kit. A multiplex PCR was then performed as the second round. From the multiplex PCR reads, TCRdb called clonotypes with MiXCR, one entry per CDR3 protein. The sample records approximately 500,000 distinct CDR3 sequences, roughly an eighth being singletons. The specimen was blood. Source of these receptors: a woman under 40 with Graves' ophthalmopathy.

Ten or more counts support this clonotype. The V gene is TRBV6-1, the J gene TRBJ2-2; 7 nucleotides match TRBD1. The CDR3 runs 13 residues. Germline trimming cut 7 bases from V and 6 bases from J; bases unmatched to any gene: 5. Germline V CDR1 and CDR2: MNHNS, SASEGT. The CDR3 is CASNDREAGELFF. As DNA, the CDR3 is TGTGCCAGCAATGACAGGGAAGCCGGGGAGCTGTTTTTT.

A few counts support this clonotype. The chain employs TRBV7-2 and TRBJ2-2; D possibly matches TRBD1 or TRBD2 (6 bases each). CDR1 and CDR2 from the germline V gene are SGHTA and FQGNSA. The ends were cut back, 3 bases at V and 5 bases at J, with 10 bases in the middle. The CDR3 loop spans 14 amino acids. The DNA for the CDR3 is TGTGCCAGCAGCTTTACAGGGAGGACCGGGGAGCTGTTTTTT. It yields the protein CASSFTGRTGELFF.

This clonotype was counted ten times or more. The chain couples TRBV12-3 or TRBV12-4 to TRBJ1-2; a possible D gene is TRBD1 (5 bases). The V and J ends lost 5 bases and 4 bases respectively, with 11 bases between them. This CDR3 contains 13 residues. CDR3 in amino acids: CASSTGVFYGYTF. Written as DNA, the CDR3 is TGTGCCAGCAGTACAGGAGTGTTCTATGGCTACACCTTC.

This clonotype was seen ten or more times. The chain has TRBV11-2 and TRBJ1-2; TRBD1 is a possible D gene (6 bases). Per the germline V gene, CDR1 is SGHAT and CDR2 is FQNNGV. Trimming removed 6 bases at V and 4 bases at J, with 15 bases between. This CDR3 has 14 residues. The CDR3 nucleotides are TGTGCCAGCAGGCCGGTTCAGGGGAGCTATGGCTACACCTTC. Translated: CASRPVQGSYGYTF.

This clonotype has a count of ten or more. The CDR3 spells CASSSEVRGSEQYF. The DNA of the CDR3 is TGTGCCAGCAGTTCCGAGGTTCGGGGCAGCGAGCAGTACTTC. The chain uses TRBV28 and TRBJ2-7; possibly TRBD1 or TRBD2 for D (5 bases each). This CDR3 contains 14 residues. V gave up 4 bases and J gave up 6 bases, with 16 bases separating them. CDR1 and CDR2 from the germline V gene are MDHEN and SYDVKM.

This clonotype was detected many times. The CDR3: CATQGGRDWNTGELFF. The CDR3 DNA is TGTGCCACCCAGGGAGGGAGGGACTGGAACACCGGGGAGCTGTTTTTT. The V call is TRBV12-3 or TRBV12-4, the J call TRBJ2-2; TRBD2 agrees at 7 bases. The CDR3 consists of 16 residues. V lost 10 bases, J lost 1 base, and 12 bases stayed unmatched.

A note on this clonotype: A much larger clone differs by one base, so this may be a read error. This CDR3 fails to terminate in the conserved phenylalanine or tryptophan, so it likely reflects a read error. The chain combines TRBV30 with TRBJ2-7; D is uncertain. Germline V gives CDR1 GTSNPN, CDR2 SVGIG (reference sequence). The V end lost 0 bases, the J end lost 3 bases, and 6 bases lay between the germline ends. The CDR3 totals 12 residues. CDR3 nucleotide sequence: TGTGCCTGGAGTGTTGGGCGCTACGAGCAGTACTAC. Translation gives CAWSVGRYEQYY.

This rearrangement joins TRBV19 to TRBJ2-5, with TRBD2 matching 9 bases. J was trimmed by 4 bases and V by 5 bases; bases with no gene match: 14. This CDR3 has 17 residues. Germline V gives CDR1 LNHDA, CDR2 SQIVND (reference sequence). The CDR3 region has the DNA TGTGCCAGTAGTCCCCGGGGTAGCGGGGGCTCGCGAGAGACCCAGTACTTC. The encoded protein is CASSPRGSGGSRETQYF. Drawing the rest from reference TRBV19 and TRBJ2-5, the complete variable domain is DGGITQSPKYLFRKEGQNVTLSCEQNLNHDAMYWYRQDPGQGLRLIYYSQIVNDFQKGDIAEGYSVSREKKESFPLTVTSAQKNPTAFYLCASSPRGSGGSRETQYFGPGTRLLVL.

This clonotype occurred many times. J is TRBJ1-1 and V is TRBV5-8, with no clear D. V was trimmed by 9 bases and J by 8 bases, leaving 5 bases between them. The CDR3 totals 8 residues. Germline V CDR1 and CDR2: SGHTS, YDEGEE. This chain's CDR3 is CATSEAFF. The CDR3 DNA is TGTGCCACCTCAGAAGCTTTCTTT.

This clonotype was counted at least ten times. The V and J genes are TRBV7-2 and TRBJ2-5, with 11 bases that match TRBD2. With V trimmed by 4 bases and J by 6 bases, 7 bases remained unmatched. CDR3 length equals 15 residues. Germline V gives CDR1 SGHTA, CDR2 FQGNSA. Here the CDR3 DNA reads TGTGCCAGCAGCTCCCGACTAGCGGGGCGGCAGACCCAGTACTTC. This encodes CASSSRLAGRQTQYF.

This clonotype was seen at least ten times. The chain carries TRBV11-2 and TRBJ2-7; no firm D call. CDR1 is SGHAT and CDR2 is FQNNGV in the germline V gene. The CDR3 sequence is 14 residues long. Trimming shortened V by 5 bases and J by 6 bases, and 17 bases separated the two germline ends. CDR3 DNA: TGTGCCAGCAGCCCCGCTCGTCGCCACATCGAGCAGTACTTC. It yields the protein CASSPARRHIEQYF. The full variable domain, with the rest looked up from reference TRBV11-2 and TRBJ2-7, is EAGVAQSPRYKIIEKRQSVAFWCNPISGHATLYWYQQILGQGPKLLIQFQNNGVVDDSQLPKDRFSAERLKGVDSTLKIQPAKLEDSAVYLCASSPARRHIEQYFGPGTRLTVT.

The table lists this clonotype with many counts. This chain joins TRBV5-1 and TRBJ1-3; D unclear. V was pared by 4 bases and J by 0 bases, with 8 bases between. The CDR3 is made up of 14 amino acids. Germline V CDR1 and CDR2: SGHRS, YFSETQ. The CDR3: CASSQDISGNTIYF. CDR3 sequence (DNA): TGCGCCAGCAGCCAAGACATCTCTGGAAACACCATATATTTT.

This clonotype was counted many times. The chain employs TRBV6-1 and TRBJ2-7; TRBD1 aligns across 7 bases. Germline CDR1 is MNHNS and CDR2 is SASEGT. V shed 4 bases, J shed 2 bases, and the junction held 8 bases outside the gene matches. The length of the CDR3 is 15 residues. CDR3 bases: TGTGCCAGCAGTGGACCGGGACAGAAAACCTACGAGCAGTACTTC. It encodes CASSGPGQKTYEQYF.

This clonotype came up many times. The chain links TRBV6-5 to TRBJ2-7; D is unclear. Trimming took off 0 bases at V and 3 bases at J, with 9 bases between the two ends. Germline CDR1 and CDR2: MNHEY and SVGAGI. The CDR3 sequence is 14 residues long. The CDR3 sequence is CASSYSGQFYEQYF. CDR3 nucleotides: TGTGCCAGCAGTTACTCCGGGCAGTTCTACGAGCAGTACTTC.

This clonotype was counted at least ten times. V usage is TRBV28 and J usage is TRBJ1-2; 7 bases line up with TRBD1. Germline trimming cut 4 bases from V and 0 bases from J; bases unmatched to any gene: 8. Germline V gene sequence: CDR1 MDHEN, CDR2 SYDVKM. This CDR3 contains 16 residues. CDR3 in amino acids: CASSSPGGNPNYGYTF. The CDR3 DNA is TGTGCCAGCAGTTCGCCAGGGGGAAATCCTAACTATGGCTACACCTTC.

This clonotype was picked up many times. This chain links TRBV12-3 or TRBV12-4 with TRBJ1-2; D perhaps matches TRBD1 (5 bases). The CDR3 runs to 13 residues. Trimming removed 3 bases from V and 4 bases from J, with 9 bases in between. Here the CDR3 DNA reads TGTGCCAGCAGTTTCCAGGGTTTCTATGGCTACACCTTC. Translating gives CASSFQGFYGYTF.